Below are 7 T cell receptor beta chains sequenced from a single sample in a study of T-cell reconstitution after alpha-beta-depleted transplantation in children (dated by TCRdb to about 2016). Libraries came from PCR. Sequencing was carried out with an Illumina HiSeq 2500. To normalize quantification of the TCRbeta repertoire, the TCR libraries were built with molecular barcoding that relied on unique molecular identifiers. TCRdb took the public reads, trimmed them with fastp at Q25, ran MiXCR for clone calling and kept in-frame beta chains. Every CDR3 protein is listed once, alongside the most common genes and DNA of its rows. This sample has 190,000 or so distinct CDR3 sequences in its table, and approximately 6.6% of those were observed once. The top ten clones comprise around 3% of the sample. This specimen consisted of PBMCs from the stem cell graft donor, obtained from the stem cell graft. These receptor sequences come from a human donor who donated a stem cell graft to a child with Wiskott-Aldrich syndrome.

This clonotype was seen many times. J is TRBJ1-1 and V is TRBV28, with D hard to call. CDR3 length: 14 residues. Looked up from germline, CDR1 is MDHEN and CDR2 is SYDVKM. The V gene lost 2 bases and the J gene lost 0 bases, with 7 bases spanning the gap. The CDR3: CASSLISVNTEAFF. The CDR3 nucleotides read TGTGCCAGCAGTTTAATCTCTGTGAACACTGAAGCTTTCTTT.

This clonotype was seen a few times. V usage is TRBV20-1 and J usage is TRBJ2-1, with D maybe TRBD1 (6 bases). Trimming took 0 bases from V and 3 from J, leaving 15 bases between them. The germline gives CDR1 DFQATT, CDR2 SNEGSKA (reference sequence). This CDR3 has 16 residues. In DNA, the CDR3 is TGCAGTGCTAGAGATGGAGGCAGGGGCAGCTACAATGAGCAGTTCTTC. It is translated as CSARDGGRGSYNEQFF.

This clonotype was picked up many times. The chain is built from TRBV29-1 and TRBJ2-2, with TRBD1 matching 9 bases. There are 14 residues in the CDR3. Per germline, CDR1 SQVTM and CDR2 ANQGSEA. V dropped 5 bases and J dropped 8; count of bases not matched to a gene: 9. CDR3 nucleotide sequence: TGCAGCGTTTTGCTAAAACAGGGGGCTGGGGAGCTGTTTTTT. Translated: CSVLLKQGAGELFF.

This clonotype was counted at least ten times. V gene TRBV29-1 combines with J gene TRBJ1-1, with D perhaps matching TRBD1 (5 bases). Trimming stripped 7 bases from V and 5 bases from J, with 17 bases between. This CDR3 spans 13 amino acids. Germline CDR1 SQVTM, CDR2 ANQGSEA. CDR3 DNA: TGCAGCGCTGGGAGGGGTTGGGGAACTGAAGCTTTCTTT. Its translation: CSAGRGWGTEAFF.

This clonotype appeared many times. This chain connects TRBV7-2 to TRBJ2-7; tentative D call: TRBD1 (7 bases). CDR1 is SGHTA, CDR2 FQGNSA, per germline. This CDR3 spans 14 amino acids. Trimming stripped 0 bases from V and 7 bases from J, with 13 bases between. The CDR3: CASSLAAGQTEQYF. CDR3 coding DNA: TGTGCCAGCAGCTTAGCGGCGGGACAGACGGAGCAGTACTTC.

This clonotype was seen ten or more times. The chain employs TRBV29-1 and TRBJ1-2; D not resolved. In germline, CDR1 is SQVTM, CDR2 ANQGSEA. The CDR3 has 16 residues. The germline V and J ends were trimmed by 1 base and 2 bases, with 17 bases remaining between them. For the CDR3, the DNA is TGCAGCGTTGAAGCCCGGGAGGGAGATGGAAACTATGGCTACACCTTC. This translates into CSVEAREGDGNYGYTF.

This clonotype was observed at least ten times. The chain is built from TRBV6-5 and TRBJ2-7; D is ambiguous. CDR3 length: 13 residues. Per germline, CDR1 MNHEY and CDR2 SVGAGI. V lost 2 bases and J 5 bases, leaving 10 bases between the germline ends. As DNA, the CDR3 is TGTGCCAGCAGTTACCCCCCCTCGGACGAGCAGTACTTC. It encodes CASSYPPSDEQYF.